The next 2 T cell receptor beta chains were all read from a single sample in a study of T-cell reconstitution after alpha-beta-depleted transplantation in children (dated by TCRdb to 2016 to 2017). Read against the paper, the sample's treatment or condition label means: allogeneic hematopoietic cell transplantation with graft depleted of TCRalphabeta T cells and CD19 B cells. To prepare the library, PCR was applied. Sequencer: Illumina HiSeq 2500. Molecular barcoding was employed in the preparation of TCR libraries, with unique molecular identifiers being used to normalize TCRbeta repertoire quantification. The raw public reads went through TCRdb reprocessing: fastp at Q25, MiXCR clone calling, in-frame beta chains kept. Each record represents a unique CDR3 protein, reported with the most common genes and DNA among its rows. This sample comprises around 670,000 distinct CDR3 sequences, around 13% of them detected only once. The ten most abundant clones make up 0.75% to 0.85% of the sample.

Material: PBMCs, obtained before TCRalphabeta/CD19-depleted stem cell transplant. Receptors originate from a girl aged 2-15 years with congenital amegakaryocytic thrombocytopenia, due to receive a stem cell transplant.

The CDR3 reads CASSLREGNTGELFF. The CDR3 coding sequence is TGTGCCAGCAGCTTAAGGGAAGGAAACACCGGGGAGCTGTTTTTT. The chain couples TRBV7-9 to TRBJ2-2; D gene ambiguous. The CDR3 covers 15 residues. CDR1 SEHNR and CDR2 FQNEAQ come from the germline V gene (reference sequence). V shed 2 bases and J shed 2 bases, with 9 bases lying between them. The whole variable domain, filled in from reference TRBV7-9 and TRBJ2-2, reads DTGVSQNPRHKITKRGQNVTFRCDPISEHNRLYWYRQTLGQGPEFLTYFQNEAQLEKSRLLSDRFSAERPKGSFSTLEIQRTEQGDSAMYLCASSLREGNTGELFFGEGSRLTVL.

This clonotype has ten or more counts. CDR3 protein: CASKRTGGNEQFF. DNA of the CDR3: TGTGCCAGCAAAAGGACAGGGGGCAATGAGCAGTTCTTC. The rearrangement joins TRBV12-3 or TRBV12-4 to TRBJ2-1; 10 bases are shared with TRBD1. The V and J ends lost 7 bases and 6 bases, in that order; junction bases with no gene match: 3. This CDR3 region has 13 residues.